The 5 T cell receptor beta chains below all came from one sample that was sequenced in a study of identical twins. TCRdb redid the calling of the 5' RACE reads with MiXCR, one entry per CDR3 protein. This table has about 220,000 distinct CDR3 sequences, more than 6.5% appearing once. This sample was also put to use in a study of yellow fever vaccine responses in identical twins.

The sequencing sample was made of memory (CD45RO+) T cells sorted from blood. Receptors were obtained from a woman aged 18-30 years in good health.

J is TRBJ1-5 and V is TRBV6-5; maybe TRBD1 (6 bases). V was pared by 4 bases and J by 1 base, with 11 bases between. Germline CDR1 MNHEY, CDR2 SVGAGI. CDR3 length equals 15 residues. The CDR3 DNA reads as TGTGCCAGCAGTTTCCGGGACACGAGCAATCAGCCCCAGCATTTT. Encoded protein: CASSFRDTSNQPQHF.

At least ten counts were recorded for this clonotype. V usage is TRBV7-6 and J usage is TRBJ2-3; a weak D match, TRBD2 (6 bases). Between the trimmed V and J ends, which lost 7 bases and 0 bases, there was a span of 8 bases. This CDR3 is built from 13 residues. The germline V gene encodes CDR1 SGHVS and CDR2 FNYEAQ. This chain's CDR3 is CASTGASTDTQYF. The CDR3 nucleotides read TGTGCCAGCACGGGAGCTAGCACAGATACGCAGTATTTT.

In this sample, this clonotype turned up a few times. The rearrangement uses TRBV5-1 and TRBJ2-7; D possibly corresponds to TRBD1 (6 bases). CDR3 length: 14 amino acids. The germline V and J ends were trimmed by 4 bases and 6 bases, with 17 bases remaining between them. Germline V gives CDR1 SGHRS, CDR2 YFSETQ. As DNA, the CDR3 is TGCGCCAGCAGCCCGACTCCGGACAGAGGCGAGCAGTACTTC. Amino acids: CASSPTPDRGEQYF. The full variable domain, its missing parts supplied by reference TRBV5-1 and TRBJ2-7, is KAGVTQTPRYLIKTRGQQVTLSCSPISGHRSVSWYQQTPGQGLQFLFEYFSETQRNKGNFPGRFSGRQFSNSRSEMNVSTLELGDSALYLCASSPTPDRGEQYFGPGTRLTVT.

This clonotype was seen many times. The chain employs TRBV7-6 and TRBJ1-4; D uncertain. Trimming left V 2 bases short and J 5 bases short, with 12 bases between. Germline CDR1 SGHVS, CDR2 FNYEAQ. CDR3 size: 15 residues. Written as DNA, the CDR3 is TGTGCCAGCAGCTTAACCGGGATTGGGAATGAAAAACTGTTTTTT. Its protein is CASSLTGIGNEKLFF.

The chain uses TRBV20-1 and TRBJ1-2; D not resolved. The CDR3 spans 12 residues. CDR1 DFQATT and CDR2 SNEGSKA come from the germline V gene (reference sequence). Deletions cut 3 bases from V and 3 bases from J, with 8 bases between. CDR3 sequence reads: CSARVSDYGYTF. DNA for the CDR3: TGCAGTGCTAGGGTATCGGACTATGGCTACACCTTC.